The T cell receptor (beta chain) described here comes from a study of technical replicates of blood from a handful of donors (dated by TCRdb to about 2017). The library was made by the immunoSEQ multiplex PCR assay. The table comes from immuneACCESS by way of TCRdb, which keeps in-frame sequences with V and J called. Part of the clones is missing from these tables; in studies checked, under half for an unresolved V gene and the rest for unknown reasons. The sample table holds about 88,000 clones, of which 92% were seen once. 0.2% to 0.3% of the sample is in the top ten clones. The germline V gene (reference sequence) gives CDR1 as SEHNR and CDR2 as FQNEAQ. V loses 7 bases, J loses 7 bases, and the germline ends lie 20 bases apart. Including cysteine and phenylalanine, the CDR3 has 14 amino acids. The kept DNA is CDR3 alone, 42 bases in frame from the first base. About this clone itself: The antigen this receptor binds is unknown. Base qualities were left out, and no much larger clone turns up one base away.

The specimen was T cells isolated from PBMCs. The sequence joins TRBV7-9 to TRBJ2-7; TRBD1 might be the D gene, on 5 matching bases. The receptor was derived from a human donor in good health. CDR3 region: CASTQGGPVSEQYF. At the DNA level, the sequence is TGTGCCAGCACCCAGGGCGGACCGGTGAGTGAGCAGTACTTC.